These T cell receptor beta chains were read from a single sample in a study of STAT5B mutations in CD4+ large granular lymphocyte leukemia. The method was immunoSEQ multiplex PCR; TCRdb's version includes in-frame clones alone and lacks a portion of them. The sample includes tens of thousands of clones, approximately 67% of them seen just once. The sample comprised CD4+ T cells from blood buffy coats. These receptors were obtained from a human donor in good health. Each CDR3 is given with its conserved first and last residue. A D gene is named only where the DNA matches it firmly. Clone size is given for some rows only: seen once, a few or many times, or a class if the clone is expanded.

TRBJ2-7 | NA | TRBV5-5 | few | CASSFGVGEQYF | TGTGCCAGCAGCTTTGGGGTAGGCGAGCAGTACTTC
TRBJ2-3 | NA | TRBV4-3 | NA | CASSPDRLRRDTQYF | TGCGCCAGCAGCCCGGATCGGCTGAGGAGGGATACGCAGTATTTT
TRBJ1-2 | NA | TRBV15 | NA | CATSRDGTGNGYTF | TGTGCCACCAGCAGAGATGGCACAGGGAACGGCTACACCTTC
TRBJ1-4 | NA | TRBV10-2 | NA | CASSSERSEKLFF | TGCGCCAGCTCCTCAGAAAGGAGTGAAAAACTGTTTTTT
TRBJ1-6 | NA | TRBV27 | NA | CASSFLASTSYNSPLHF | TGTGCCAGCAGTTTTCTCGCCTCAACCTCCTATAATTCACCCCTCCACTTT
TRBJ2-1 | NA | TRBV29-1 | NA | CSVLVYNEQFF | TGCAGCGTGTTAGTCTACAATGAGCAGTTCTTC
TRBJ2-3 | TRBD1 | TRBV19 | NA | CASSSRDRGTDTQYF | TGTGCCAGTAGTTCCCGGGACAGGGGCACAGATACGCAGTATTTT
TRBJ2-6 | NA | TRBV4-1 | NA | CASSQGGGTGANVLTF | TGCGCCAGCAGCCAAGGAGGAGGAACTGGGGCCAACGTCCTGACTTTC
TRBJ1-6 | NA | TRBV9 | few | CASSGTFGGNSPLHF | TGTGCCAGCAGCGGGACCTTCGGGGGTAATTCACCCCTCCACTTT
TRBJ2-1 | NA | TRBV5-1 | NA | CASSEGAGARYNEQFF | TGCGCCAGCAGTGAGGGCGCGGGGGCAAGGTACAATGAGCAGTTCTTC
TRBJ2-1 | NA | TRBV7-9 | NA | CASSRDAYEQFF | TGTGCCAGCAGCCGGGACGCTTATGAGCAGTTCTTC
TRBJ2-3 | NA | TRBV7-8 | once | CASSSSGVDTQYF | TGTGCCAGCAGCTCCTCAGGGGTGGATACGCAGTATTTT
TRBJ1-3 | NA | TRBV6-1 | NA | CASPRDDPGNTIYF | TGTGCCAGCCCCCGGGACGACCCTGGAAACACCATATATTTT
TRBJ2-7 | TRBD1 | TRBV5-4 | once | CASSFSTGESFEQYF | TGTGCCAGCAGCTTCTCGACAGGGGAATCTTTCGAGCAGTACTTC
TRBJ2-1 | NA | TRBV4-1 | NA | CASSQEQAGIRNEQFF | TGCGCCAGCAGCCAAGAGCAGGCGGGGATAAGGAATGAGCAGTTCTTC
TRBJ1-5 | NA | TRBV6-5 | NA | CASSPGHSGNQPQHF | TGTGCCAGCAGCCCCGGACACTCGGGAAATCAGCCCCAGCATTTT
TRBJ1-2 | NA | TRBV19 | few | CASSPWPGAYGYTF | TGTGCCAGTAGTCCATGGCCAGGGGCCTATGGCTACACCTTC
TRBJ2-3 | NA | TRBV7-2 | NA | CASSSAWTDTQYF | TGTGCCAGCAGCTCAGCCTGGACAGATACGCAGTATTTT
TRBJ1-6 | NA | TRBV5-1 | NA | CASRGGGSIIGSPLHF | TGCGCCAGCAGGGGAGGTGGATCAATCATAGGTTCACCCCTCCACTTT
TRBJ1-4 | NA | TRBV14 | NA | CASSQTQGSNEKLFF | TGTGCCAGCAGCCAGACGCAGGGTTCTAATGAAAAACTGTTTTTT
TRBJ2-6 | NA | TRBV19 | once | CASSLLESGANVLTF | TGTGCCAGTAGCCTCCTCGAGTCTGGGGCCAACGTCCTGACTTTC
TRBJ2-3 | TRBD1 | TRBV4-1 | NA | CASSQGGTGGFTDTQYF | TGCGCCAGCAGCCAAGGGGGGACAGGGGGTTTCACAGATACGCAGTATTTT
TRBJ2-3 | NA | TRBV6-5 | NA | CASSRTTLATDTQYF | TGTGCCAGCAGCCGCACTACGTTGGCGACAGATACGCAGTATTTT
TRBJ1-6 | NA | TRBV27 | NA | CASSLANSPLHF | TGTGCCAGCAGTTTAGCCAATTCACCCCTCCACTTT
TRBJ2-3 | TRBD2 | TRBV4-2 | NA | CASSHGLAGGSTDTQYF | TGTGCCAGCAGCCATGGACTAGCGGGGGGCAGCACAGATACGCAGTATTTT
TRBJ2-3 | NA | TRBV7-6 | NA | CASSPPPGEPDTQYF | TGTGCCAGCAGCCCCCCTCCGGGGGAGCCAGATACGCAGTATTTT
TRBJ1-5 | NA | TRBV5-5 | medium-sized | CASSRGRGQQPQHF | TGTGCCAGCAGCCGGGGCAGGGGACAACAGCCCCAGCATTTT
TRBJ1-2 | NA | TRBV9 | NA | CASSVGMGGVGYGYTF | TGTGCCAGCAGCGTAGGGATGGGAGGGGTCGGCTATGGCTACACCTTC
TRBJ2-7 | TRBD2 | TRBV5-1 | NA | CASSHTSGGSHYEQYF | TGCGCCAGCAGCCACACTAGCGGGGGTTCCCACTACGAGCAGTACTTC
TRBJ2-7 | TRBD1 | TRBV7-3 | NA | CASSLSSTGGTYEQYF | TGTGCCAGCAGCTTAAGCTCGACAGGGGGGACCTACGAGCAGTACTTC
TRBJ2-3 | TRBD2 | TRBV7-9 | NA | CASSTVTSGETDTQYF | TGTGCCAGCAGCACCGTGACTAGCGGGGAGACAGATACGCAGTATTTT
TRBJ1-2 | TRBD1 | TRBV19 | NA | CASSNGQGGYGYTF | TGTGCCAGTAGTAACGGACAGGGTGGGTATGGCTACACCTTC
TRBJ1-5 | NA | TRBV6-5 | few | CASSYSGGSNQPQHF | TGTGCCAGCAGTTACTCCGGAGGGAGCAATCAGCCCCAGCATTTT
TRBJ2-3 | NA | TRBV7-3 | NA | CASSLTSASDTQYF | TGTGCCAGCAGCTTAACATCCGCCTCAGATACGCAGTATTTT
TRBJ1-1 | TRBD1 | TRBV18 | NA | CASSPNRGNTEAFF | TGTGCCAGCTCACCGAACAGGGGGAACACTGAAGCTTTCTTT
TRBJ2-2 | NA | TRBV11-3 | NA | CASSLDLGSGELFF | TGTGCCAGCAGCTTAGATCTAGGGTCCGGGGAGCTGTTTTTT
TRBJ1-2 | NA | TRBV5-8 | NA | CATYTLTETNYGYTF | TGTGCCACCTATACGTTGACAGAGACTAACTATGGCTACACCTTC
TRBJ1-2 | NA | TRBV19 | NA | CASSIGWRGRTTNYGYTF | TGTGCCAGTAGTATAGGTTGGAGGGGGAGAACAACTAACTATGGCTACACCTTC
TRBJ2-7 | NA | TRBV5-4 | NA | CASSLFGSNYEQYF | TGTGCCAGCAGCTTGTTCGGTAGTAACTACGAGCAGTACTTC
TRBJ1-2 | NA | TRBV5-1 | few | CASSLGGNYGYTF | TGCGCCAGCAGCTTGGGAGGAAACTATGGCTACACCTTC